This T cell receptor (beta chain) was recorded in a study of cytomegalovirus exposure and HLA in healthy donors. Study at large: Most genotyped donors, 81% of fewer than 400, had Caucasian-associated genetic ancestry. Study-wide results and limits: There were a few CMV-associated chains whose specificity for CMV antigens was confirmed in vitro. What TCR beta sequences reportedly achieved was accurate prediction of HLA-A and HLA-B alleles in most subjects.

For this clone: No antigen is known for it.

Primers: 60 Vbeta forward and 13 Jbeta reverse. Data came from immunoSEQ multiplex PCR; TCRdb stores just in-frame clones and leaves some out. The table has about 200,000 clones, roughly 70% seen once; the top ten hold 1.8%. This TCR was sampled from a woman aged 30 to 39 in good health and CMV-seronegative. The material sequenced was PBMCs.

The CDR3 loop is CASSFNELAESYNEQFF. The CDR3 nucleotides read TGCGCCAGCAGCTTCAACGAACTAGCGGAGTCCTACAATGAGCAGTTCTTC. The chain is built from TRBV5-1 and TRBJ2-1; TRBD2 matches 8 bases. J gave up 1 base and V 2 bases, and 8 bases lay outside the gene matches. Looked up from germline, CDR1 is SGHRS and CDR2 is YFSETQ. This CDR3 has 17 amino acids. Supplemented by reference TRBV5-1 and TRBJ2-1, the full variable domain reads KAGVTQTPRYLIKTRGQQVTLSCSPISGHRSVSWYQQTPGQGLQFLFEYFSETQRNKGNFPGRFSGRQFSNSRSEMNVSTLELGDSALYLCASSFNELAESYNEQFFGPGTRLTVL.